The rows below give T cell receptor beta chains drawn from one sample of a study of T cells in Graves' hyperthyroidism and ophthalmopathy. TCRdb called the multiplex PCR reads again in MiXCR, with one record for every CDR3 protein. The sample has 450,000 to 700,000 distinct CDR3 sequences, 40% to 55% seen once. Sequencing was performed on peripheral blood or thyroid tissue (not recorded which). The receptor source for this set is an adult woman with Graves' disease, either hyperthyroidism or ophthalmopathy (not recorded which). Each CDR3 is given without its conserved first and last residue.

>TRBJ1-3|TRBV9
ASSPTGGPSGNTIY
>TRBJ1-2|TRBV7-9
ASSKDPGGNYGYT
>TRBJ1-1|TRBV6-5
ASSRGTQDAEAF
>TRBJ2-7|TRBV29-1
SVGTSGRGGEQY
>TRBJ1-2|TRBV29-1
SVEAYDRGLNYGYT
>TRBJ2-7|TRBV7-9
ASRTHRGRPGFSPYEQY
>TRBJ2-7|TRBV5-8
ASSPPKTSYEQY
>TRBJ1-2|TRBV7-9
ASSPDGSYGYT
>TRBJ2-3|TRBV14
ASSPRDRGMDTQY
>TRBJ1-2|TRBV30
AWSLGLLYGYT
>TRBJ2-5|TRBV7-2
ASSRDWGLETQY
>TRBJ2-7|TRBV29-1
SVGLLKPPSGEQY
>TRBJ1-1|TRBV7-2
ASSFRQGRAF
>TRBJ2-5|TRBV11-2
ASSPGRGLEQTQY
>TRBJ1-2|TRBV29-1
SVYLNDYGYT
>TRBJ1-4|TRBV7-2
ASSIRTGREKLF
>TRBJ1-2|TRBV24-1
ATSDLTGETGGYT
>TRBJ1-1|TRBV15
ATSRERDRLNTEAF
>TRBJ1-4|TRBV18
ASSPRVGRAGEKLF
>TRBJ2-2|TRBV2
ASTQKGTENTGELF
>TRBJ2-7|TRBV6-1
ASSEQAARGSYEQY
>TRBJ1-5|TRBV19
ASSTHRGQGRQPQH
>TRBJ1-3|TRBV7-8
ASSLALGGNTIY
>TRBJ1-2|TRBV24-1
ATSDPRGPDYGYT
>TRBJ2-7|TRBV7-8
ASSFLGRSYEQY
>TRBJ1-6|TRBV10-3
AISEWDINSPLH
>TRBJ1-1|TRBV5-8
ASRTRSMNTEAF
>TRBJ2-2|TRBV5-1
ASSLGLEVAGELF
>TRBJ1-5|TRBV7-2
ASSSQTGRANQPQH
>TRBJ1-4|TRBV7-2
ASSTMWTGVDEKLF
>TRBJ2-5|TRBV29-1
SVGASGGAETQY
>TRBJ2-6|TRBV15
ATSRLQGHGANVLT
>TRBJ2-7|TRBV7-2
ASSSRIAGDEQY
>TRBJ2-7|TRBV6-5
ASSTGTGAYEQY
>TRBJ1-6|TRBV27
ASRTSGTGPSPLH
>TRBJ2-7|TRBV7-9
ASTRDYGSREQY
>TRBJ2-2|TRBV11-3
ASSLGGPNTGELF